These T cell receptor beta chains were read from a single sample in a study of blood T cell repertoires in COVID-19. Sequencing was performed with immunoSEQ multiplex PCR; in TCRdb, only in-frame clones are kept and a portion is missing. This table has approximately 440,000 clones, about 90% appearing once. The material sequenced was PBMCs or T cells enriched from blood (not recorded which). The origin of the receptors is a man between 18 and 35 years old who had recovered from COVID-19. The CDR3 runs from the conserved cysteine through the conserved F or W. Each record gives: clone size, V gene, CDR3 protein. The listing skips clone size in some rows; elsewhere it reads once, few, many or a size class.

size: once; V: TRBV28; CDR3: CASSEDRTRVGDTEAFF
size: NA; V: TRBV4-1; CDR3: CASSRALAGVSYNEQFF
size: NA; V: TRBV2; CDR3: CASRGGGGSGNTIYF
size: NA; V: TRBV9; CDR3: CASSPQGGMNTEAFF
size: NA; V: TRBV14; CDR3: CASSPTGIYEQYF
size: NA; V: TRBV7-2; CDR3: CASSLERESTQYF
size: NA; V: TRBV5-1; CDR3: CASSFLRGPYEQYF
size: NA; V: TRBV3-1/TRBV3-2; CDR3: CASSRSGYGKLFF
size: once; V: TRBV5-4; CDR3: CASSLYAGGPGLYEQYF
size: NA; V: TRBV6-1; CDR3: CASSEAQPGNYGYTF
size: once; V: TRBV28; CDR3: CASSATGDYGYTF
size: NA; V: TRBV19; CDR3: CASRPGGKDKNIQYF
size: once; V: TRBV11-2; CDR3: CASSSRTDRVYEQYF
size: NA; V: TRBV19; CDR3: CASTPTGGARGYTF
size: NA; V: TRBV30; CDR3: CAWKQGPAGEAFF